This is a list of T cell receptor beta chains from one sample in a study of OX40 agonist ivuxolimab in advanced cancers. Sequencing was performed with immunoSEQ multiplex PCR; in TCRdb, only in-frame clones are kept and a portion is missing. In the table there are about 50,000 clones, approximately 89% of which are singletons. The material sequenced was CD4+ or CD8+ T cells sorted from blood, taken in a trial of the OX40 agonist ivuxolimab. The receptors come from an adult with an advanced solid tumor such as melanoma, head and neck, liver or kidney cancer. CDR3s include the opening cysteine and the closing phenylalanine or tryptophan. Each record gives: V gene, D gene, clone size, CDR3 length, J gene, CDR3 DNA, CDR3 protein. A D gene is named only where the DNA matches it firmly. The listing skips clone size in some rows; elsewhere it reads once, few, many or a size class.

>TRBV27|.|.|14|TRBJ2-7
TGTGCCAGCAGTTTCCTTGCAGGACGTTACGAGCAGTACTTC
CASSFLAGRYEQYF
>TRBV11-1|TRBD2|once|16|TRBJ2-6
TGTGCCAGCAGCTTAAGCGGGGAGTTTGGGGCCAACGTCCTGACTTTC
CASSLSGEFGANVLTF
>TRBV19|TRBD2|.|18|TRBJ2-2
TGTGCCAGTAGTACCCGGGGGGGACTAGCGGGAGTTACCGGGGAGCTGTTTTTT
CASSTRGGLAGVTGELFF
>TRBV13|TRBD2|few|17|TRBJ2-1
TGTGCCAGCAGCTTAGGCCTCGCGGACCGCGGGGGGAATGAGCAGTTCTTC
CASSLGLADRGGNEQFF
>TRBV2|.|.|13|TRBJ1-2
TGTGCCAGCAGTGGAAGGGCAGGGTATGACTACACCTTC
CASSGRAGYDYTF
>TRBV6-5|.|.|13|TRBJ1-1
TGTGCCAGCAGTTACAGTACAGGGTTCGAAGCTTTCTTT
CASSYSTGFEAFF
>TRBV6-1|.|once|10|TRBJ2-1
TGTGCCAGCAGGAACAATGAGCAGTTCTTC
CASRNNEQFF
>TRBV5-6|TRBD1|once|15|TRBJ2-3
TGTGCCAGCAGCCCCAGGGACAGTAGCACAGATACGCAGTATTTT
CASSPRDSSTDTQYF
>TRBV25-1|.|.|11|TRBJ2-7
TGTGCCAGCACACAGTCCTACGAGCAGTACTTC
CASTQSYEQYF
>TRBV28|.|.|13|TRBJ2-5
TGTGCCACCCTAAGGGGGGGTGGAGAGACCCAGTACTTC
CATLRGGGETQYF
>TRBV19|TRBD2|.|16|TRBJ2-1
TGTGCCAGTAGTTTTTTTAGCGGGGGATCCCGCAATGAGCAGTTCTTC
CASSFFSGGSRNEQFF
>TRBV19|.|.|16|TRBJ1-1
TGTGCCAGTATCGGGTCAGGGAAGGGGGAATGGACTGAAGCTTTCTTT
CASIGSGKGEWTEAFF
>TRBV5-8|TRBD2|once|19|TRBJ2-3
TGTGCCAGCAGCTTACCCTTCGAGACTAGCGGGCTTAGCACAGATACGCAGTATTTT
CASSLPFETSGLSTDTQYF
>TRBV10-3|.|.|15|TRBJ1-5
TGTGCCATCAGTGAGTACGACAGAGTCAATCAGCCCCAGCATTTT
CAISEYDRVNQPQHF
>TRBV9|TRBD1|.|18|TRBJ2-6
TGTGCCAGCAGCGACTACAGGGGGATTCCCTCTGGGGCCAACGTCCTGACTTTC
CASSDYRGIPSGANVLTF
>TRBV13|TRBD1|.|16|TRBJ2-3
TGTGCCAGCAGCGAGTATCCGGGACAGGGTACAGATACGCAGTATTTT
CASSEYPGQGTDTQYF
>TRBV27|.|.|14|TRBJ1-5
TGTGCCAGCAGTTTATCAGGGTCCAATCAGCCCCAGCATTTT
CASSLSGSNQPQHF
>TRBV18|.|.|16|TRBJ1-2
TGTGCCAGCTCACCGGAGGGTACAGGGCAATCCGGTGGCTACACCTTC
CASSPEGTGQSGGYTF
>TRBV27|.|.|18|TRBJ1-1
TGTGCCAGCAGTTTATTCGTAGGGGGGGGTCGGAGCGGCACTGAAGCTTTCTTT
CASSLFVGGGRSGTEAFF
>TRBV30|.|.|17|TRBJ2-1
TGTGCCTGGAGCAGCCCCGGGACTCGGGCGGTCTGGGATGAGCAGTTCTTC
CAWSSPGTRAVWDEQFF
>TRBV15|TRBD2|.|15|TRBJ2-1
TGTGCCACCAGCCCAAAGGTAGCGGGATTAAGTGAGCAGTTCTTC
CATSPKVAGLSEQFF
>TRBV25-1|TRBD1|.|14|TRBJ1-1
TGTGCCAGCAGTGAATCAGGGACAGCCACTGAAGCTTTCTTT
CASSESGTATEAFF
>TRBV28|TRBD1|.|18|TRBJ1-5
TGTGCCAGCACTCCCCGGGACAGCGGGTGGGTTGGCAATCAGCCCCAGCATTTT
CASTPRDSGWVGNQPQHF
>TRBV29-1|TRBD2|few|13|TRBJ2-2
TGCAGCGTTGGGACTAGCGGCACCGGGGAGCTGTTTTTT
CSVGTSGTGELFF
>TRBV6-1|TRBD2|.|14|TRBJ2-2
TGTGCCAGCAGCCCGGGACTAGCGGCCGGGGAGCTGTTTTTT
CASSPGLAAGELFF
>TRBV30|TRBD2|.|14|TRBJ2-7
TGTGCCTGGGATTTCGGGGGGACCTCCTACGAGCAGTACTTC
CAWDFGGTSYEQYF
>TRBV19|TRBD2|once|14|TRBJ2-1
TGTGCCAGTAGTATACTAGCGGGAGTCAATGAGCAGTTCTTC
CASSILAGVNEQFF
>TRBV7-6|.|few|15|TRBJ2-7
TGTGCCAGCAGCTTAGCCCCCCTGACAGACTACGAGCAGTACTTC
CASSLAPLTDYEQYF
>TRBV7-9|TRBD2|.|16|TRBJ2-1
TGTGCCAGCAGCTCCGTAGCGGGAGGGAGGTACAATGAGCAGTTCTTC
CASSSVAGGRYNEQFF
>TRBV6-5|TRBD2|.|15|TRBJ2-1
TGTGCCAGCATTCCGACTAGCGGGAAGGACAATGAGCAGTTCTTC
CASIPTSGKDNEQFF
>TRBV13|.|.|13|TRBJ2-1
TGTGCCAGCAGCTTAGTTGGGGACAATGAGCAGTTCTTC
CASSLVGDNEQFF
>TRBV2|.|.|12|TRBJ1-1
TGTGCCAGCATGTTGGGTAACACTGAAGCTTTCTTT
CASMLGNTEAFF
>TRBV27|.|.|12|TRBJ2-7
TGTGCCAGCCTCTCCCCCTCCTACGAGCAGTACTTC
CASLSPSYEQYF
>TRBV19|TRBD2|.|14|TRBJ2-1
TGTGCCAGTAGTATACTAGCGGGGGTCAATGAGCAGTTCTTC
CASSILAGVNEQFF
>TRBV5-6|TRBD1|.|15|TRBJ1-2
TGTGCCAGCAGCTTTGGGACAGGGGGCACCTATGGCTACACCTTC
CASSFGTGGTYGYTF
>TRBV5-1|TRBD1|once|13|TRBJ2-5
TGCGCCAGCAGCAAGACAGGGCCAGAGACCCAGTACTTC
CASSKTGPETQYF
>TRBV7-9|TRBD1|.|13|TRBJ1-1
TGTGCCAGCAGGGACAGGGGGAACACTGAAGCTTTCTTT
CASRDRGNTEAFF
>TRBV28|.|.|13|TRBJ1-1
TGTGCCAGCAGTTTCTCCGAATGGACTGAAGCTTTCTTT
CASSFSEWTEAFF
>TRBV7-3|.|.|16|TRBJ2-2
TGTGCCAGCAGCCCCACATGGAACAAGAACACCGGGGAGCTGTTTTTT
CASSPTWNKNTGELFF
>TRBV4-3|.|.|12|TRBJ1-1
TGCGCCAGCAGCCAATGGGCTGAACAAGCTTTCTTT
CASSQWAEQAFF
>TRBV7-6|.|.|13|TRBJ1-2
TGTGCCAGCAGTCCCCCGACTGGGGATGGCTACACCTTC
CASSPPTGDGYTF
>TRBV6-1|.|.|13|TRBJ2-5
TGTGCCAGCAGCTCTTTGACAGAAGAGACCCAGTACTTC
CASSSLTEETQYF
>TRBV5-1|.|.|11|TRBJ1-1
TGCGCCAGCAGCCCAGGGACAGAAGCTTTCTTT
CASSPGTEAFF
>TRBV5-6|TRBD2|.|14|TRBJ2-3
TGTGCCAGCAGCCCCGGGACTATCAAGGATACGCAGTATTTT
CASSPGTIKDTQYF
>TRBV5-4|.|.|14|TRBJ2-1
TGTGCCAGCAGCTTCCCGACCTACTACAATGAGCAGTTCTTC
CASSFPTYYNEQFF
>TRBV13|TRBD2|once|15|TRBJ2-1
TGTGCCAGCAGCCAAACTAGCGGAAACTACAATGAGCAGTTCTTC
CASSQTSGNYNEQFF
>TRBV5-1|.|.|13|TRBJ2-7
TGCGCCAGCAGCTTGGCAGCCTCCTACGAGCAGTACTTC
CASSLAASYEQYF
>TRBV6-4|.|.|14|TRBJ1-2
TGTGCCAGCAGTGTGGAGCCCGAGAACTATGGCTACACCTTC
CASSVEPENYGYTF
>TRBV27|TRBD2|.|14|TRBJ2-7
TGTGCCAGCAGCCTAGCGGGGAGCTCCTACGAGCAGTACTTC
CASSLAGSSYEQYF
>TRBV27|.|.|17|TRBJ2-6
TGTGCCAGCAGTTTATCGATGACAGTTTCTGGGGCCAACGTCCTGACTTTC
CASSLSMTVSGANVLTF
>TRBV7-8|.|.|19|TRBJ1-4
TGTGCCAGCAGCTCAAGGGCGGGAGGGGTGACAAGGCCTAATGAAAAACTGTTTTTT
CASSSRAGGVTRPNEKLFF
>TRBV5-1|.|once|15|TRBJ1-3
TGCGCCAGCAGCTTGGACGGGTACTCTGGAAACACCATATATTTT
CASSLDGYSGNTIYF